Listed here are 32 T cell receptor beta chains from one sample, sequenced in a study of blood T cell repertoires in COVID-19. Sequencing was performed with immunoSEQ multiplex PCR; in TCRdb, only in-frame clones are kept and a portion is missing. Here the sample spans under 250,000 clones, about 85% being singletons. Material: PBMCs or T cells enriched from blood (not recorded which). The receptors derive from a man aged 25 to 40 who had recovered from COVID-19.

V and J are TRBV9 and TRBJ2-5, with TRBD2 identical over 7 bases. After removal of 4 bases from V and 4 bases from J, the junction contained 16 bases not matched to a gene. The CDR3 is 17 amino acids. Germline CDR1 reads SGDLS; CDR2 reads YYNGEE. The CDR3 DNA reads as TGTGCCAGCAGCCCATACGGTGGGGGGGGGACGGGAGAGACCCAGTACTTC. This codes for CASSPYGGGGTGETQYF.

This clone appeared once. The V gene is TRBV27, the J gene TRBJ2-3; D is unclear. The germline gives CDR1 MNHEY, CDR2 SMNVEV (reference sequence). CDR3 size: 13 residues. V was shortened by 5 bases and J by 2 bases, with 8 bases between the two germline ends. The CDR3 reads CASSVYITDTQYF. The CDR3 DNA follows: TGTGCCAGCAGTGTATATATCACAGATACGCAGTATTTT.

This clone was seen a single time. The rearrangement links TRBV30 to TRBJ2-2, with D unresolved. Germline CDR1 is GTSNPN and CDR2 is SVGIG (reference sequence). V was pared by 0 bases and J by 10 bases, with 6 bases between. The CDR3 has 11 amino acids. Here the CDR3 DNA reads TGTGCCTGGAGTGTAACTGTGGAGCTGTTTTTT. Translated, it gives CAWSVTVELFF.

This chain links TRBV24-1 with TRBJ2-5; perhaps TRBD2 as D (6 bases). Germline V gene sequence: CDR1 KGHDR, CDR2 SFDVKD. This CDR3 is 15 amino acids long. The V gene lost 4 bases and the J gene lost 4 bases, with 15 bases spanning the gap. CDR3 nucleotides: TGTGCCACCAGTGAGCGGGGTGGGATGCTAGAGACCCAGTACTTC. Translation gives CATSERGGMLETQYF.

The chain uses TRBV7-8 and TRBJ1-5, with D unresolved. The CDR3 is 13 residues long. The V and J ends lost 3 bases and 4 bases respectively, with 7 bases between them. The germline gives CDR1 SGHVS, CDR2 FQNEAQ. The CDR3, as DNA: TGTGCCAGCAGCTTCTCGGTAAATCAGCCCCAGCATTTT. This sequence encodes CASSFSVNQPQHF.

The chain uses TRBV11-2 and TRBJ2-5, with TRBD2 identical over 12 bases. The CDR3 runs 16 residues. CDR1 and CDR2 from the germline V gene are SGHAT and FQNNGV. The ends lost 5 bases at V and 1 base at J; junction bases unmatched: 5. In nucleotides, the CDR3 is TGTGCCAGCAGCCACACTAGCGGGGGGTTCCAAGAGACCCAGTACTTC. Residues: CASSHTSGGFQETQYF.

The chain has TRBV30 and TRBJ1-1; D might be TRBD1 (6 bases). Trimming took off 0 bases at V and 8 bases at J, with 10 bases between the two ends. The CDR3 has 12 residues. CDR1 is GTSNPN and CDR2 is SVGIG in the germline V gene (reference sequence). In DNA form, the CDR3 reads TGTGCCTGGAGTGTAGTGGGGGCGGAAGCTTTCTTT. Residues: CAWSVVGAEAFF.

The DNA of the CDR3 is TGTGCCAGCTCACCTCAGCTCCGGACAGAAGTTGGAAACACCATATATTTT. Its protein product is CASSPQLRTEVGNTIYF. The gene calls are TRBV18 and TRBJ1-3; D may be TRBD1 (6 bases). Germline CDR1 reads KGHSH; CDR2 reads LQKENI. This CDR3 is 17 amino acids long. The V end lost 3 bases, the J end lost 3 bases, and 18 bases lay between the germline ends.

The V call is TRBV7-2, the J call TRBJ1-2, with TRBD1 as a possible D gene (5 bases). CDR1 and CDR2 (germline): SGHTA, FQGNSA. V lost 1 base and J lost 8, with 11 bases in between. The CDR3 extends over 13 amino acids. The CDR3 DNA follows: TGTGCCAGCAGCTTAGGGCAGGGTGAAGGCTACACCTTC. It codes for CASSLGQGEGYTF.

The CDR3 DNA is TGTGCCAGCAGTTTTGGTGCGTCCTACAATGAGCAGTTCTTC. As protein: CASSFGASYNEQFF. The V and J genes are TRBV28 and TRBJ2-1; D not resolved. The CDR3 is 14 amino acids. Per germline, CDR1 MDHEN and CDR2 SYDVKM. V lost 3 bases and J lost 1, with 7 bases in between. Supplemented by reference TRBV28 and TRBJ2-1, the full variable domain reads DVKVTQSSRYLVKRTGEKVFLECVQDMDHENMFWYRQDPGLGLRLIYFSYDVKMKEKGDIPEGYSVSREKKERFSLILESASTNQTSMYLCASSFGASYNEQFFGPGTRLTVL.

The J gene is TRBJ2-3, the V gene TRBV27, with D perhaps matching TRBD1 (6 bases). The germline V and J ends were trimmed by 1 base and 5 bases, with 10 bases remaining between them. This CDR3 comprises 14 residues. Per the germline V gene, CDR1 is MNHEY and CDR2 is SMNVEV (reference sequence). The CDR3 region is CASSLLTGRDTQYF. The CDR3 DNA reads as TGTGCCAGCAGTTTATTGACAGGCCGAGATACGCAGTATTTT.

This rearrangement joins TRBV27 to TRBJ2-7; D perhaps matches TRBD2 (7 bases). The CDR3 length is 13 residues. Germline V gene lookup returns CDR1 MNHEY and CDR2 SMNVEV (reference sequence). Trimming took off 5 bases at V and 7 bases at J, with 15 bases between the two ends. The CDR3 DNA sequence: TGTGCCAGCAGTCCCCGGGGGGCGAGGGAGCAGTACTTC. Its protein product is CASSPRGAREQYF.

A few counts support this clone. This chain joins TRBV7-2 and TRBJ2-7, with 7 bases fitting TRBD2. The CDR3 spans 15 residues. With V trimmed by 1 base and J by 0 bases, 3 bases remained unmatched. Germline lookup yields CDR1 SGHTA and CDR2 FQGNSA. In nucleotides, the CDR3 is TGTGCCAGCAGCTTAGAGGCTAGCGGCTCCTACGAGCAGTACTTC. It is translated as CASSLEASGSYEQYF.

This chain links TRBV3-1 (or the pseudogene TRBV3-2) with TRBJ2-7; D may be TRBD2 (7 bases). This CDR3 has 16 amino acids. Trimming removed 1 base at V and 7 bases at J, with 20 bases between. Per the germline V gene, CDR1 is LGHDT and CDR2 is YNNKEL (reference sequence). CDR3 sequence: CASSQGGGGRLWEQYF. The DNA of the CDR3 is TGTGCCAGCAGCCAAGGGGGCGGGGGCCGTCTATGGGAGCAGTACTTC.

CDR3 sequence (DNA): TGTGCCACACAGGGGAACACTGAAGCTTTCTTT. Encoded protein: CATQGNTEAFF. This sequence joins TRBV10-3 and TRBJ1-1; TRBD1 might be the D (6 bases). Trimming shortened V by 10 bases and J by 1 base, and 7 bases separated the two germline ends. Germline values: CDR1 ENHRY, CDR2 SYGVKD. The CDR3 totals 11 residues.

The V gene is TRBV25-1, the J gene TRBJ1-3; D unresolved. The length of the CDR3 is 12 residues. Germline lookup yields CDR1 MGHDK and CDR2 SYGVNS. Trimming cost V 7 bases and J 0 bases, with 4 bases left between them. Written as DNA, the CDR3 is TGTGCCAGCACCTCCTCTGGAAACACCATATATTTT. Its protein product is CASTSSGNTIYF.

The gene calls are TRBV10-3 and TRBJ1-2, with 7 bases identical to TRBD1. Germline V gene data show CDR1 as ENHRY and CDR2 as SYGVKD. Trimming cost V 4 bases and J 0 bases; bases outside gene matches: 5. The length of the CDR3 is 15 residues. Here the CDR3 reads CAISGPQGANYGYTF. CDR3 nucleotides: TGTGCCATCAGTGGTCCCCAGGGGGCTAACTATGGCTACACCTTC.

The chain couples TRBV6-5 to TRBJ1-1, with TRBD1 as a possible D gene (5 bases). CDR3 size: 14 residues. CDR1 is MNHEY, CDR2 SVGAGI, per germline. Between the trimmed V and J ends, which lost 4 bases and 5 bases, there was a span of 14 bases. The CDR3, as DNA: TGTGCCAGCAGTTCACAGGAAGGAGGGACTGAAGCTTTCTTT. Protein product: CASSSQEGGTEAFF.

The V call is TRBV5-1, the J call TRBJ1-3; D unclear. Per germline, CDR1 SGHRS and CDR2 YFSETQ. The CDR3 has 15 residues. Trimming removed 0 bases at V and 0 bases at J, with 7 bases between. The CDR3 region is CASSLDLFSGNTIYF. In DNA, the CDR3 is TGCGCCAGCAGCTTGGATCTCTTCTCTGGAAACACCATATATTTT.

The chain combines TRBV6-4 with TRBJ1-2, with a possible D match to TRBD1 (6 bases). The CDR3 totals 14 residues. V was pared by 6 bases and J by 3 bases, with 14 bases between. Looked up from germline, CDR1 is MRHNA and CDR2 is SNTAGT. CDR3 sequence reads: CASSPTGTDYGYTF. The DNA of the CDR3 is TGTGCCAGCAGCCCTACAGGGACGGACTATGGCTACACCTTC.

This clone has only one observation. The chain recombines TRBV11-2 with TRBJ2-7, with D maybe TRBD2 (6 bases). Germline V gives CDR1 SGHAT, CDR2 FQNNGV. The V and J ends lost 0 bases and 4 bases respectively, with 16 bases between them. This CDR3 contains 16 residues. The CDR3 coding sequence is TGTGCCAGCAGCTTAGATCGACGGGAGTCCGCATACGAGCAGTACTTC. Translating it yields CASSLDRRESAYEQYF.

This clone appeared a single time. V usage is TRBV6-5 and J usage is TRBJ1-4, with D maybe TRBD1 (6 bases). V was cut by 8 bases and J by 8 bases, with 21 bases left in between. CDR1 MNHEY and CDR2 SVGAGI come from the germline V gene. The CDR3 totals 15 residues. The CDR3 coding sequence is TGTGCCAGCGCTCTCAGGATTTCCGACAGGGAAAAACTGTTTTTT. Translation: CASALRISDREKLFF.

The CDR3 DNA sequence: TGTGCCACCAGCAGAGATCGAGGACAGGGGGTTCCTGAGCAGTTCTTC. The encoded protein is CATSRDRGQGVPEQFF. The chain has TRBV15 and TRBJ2-1; 10 bases are a match to TRBD1. J lost 9 bases, V lost 0 bases, and 8 bases had no gene match. Germline V lookup: CDR1 LNHNV, CDR2 YYDKDF (reference sequence). This CDR3 contains 16 residues.

V gene TRBV4-3 combines with J gene TRBJ1-2; the match to TRBD1 covers 7 bases. The CDR3 is 17 residues long. The V segment lost 1 base and the J segment 5 bases; nucleotides outside the gene matches: 13. Germline CDR1 reads LGHNA; CDR2 reads YSLEER. The CDR3 coding sequence is TGCGCCAGCAGCCAAGTCAGACAGGGATCAGGGGGGTATGGCTACACCTTC. Translation: CASSQVRQGSGGYGYTF.

The chain links TRBV19 to TRBJ2-7; no reliable D call. CDR3 size: 14 residues. Germline values: CDR1 LNHDA, CDR2 SQIVND (reference sequence). V lost 2 bases, J lost 5 bases, and 13 bases lay in between. CDR3 bases: TGTGCCAGTAGTATATCTGGGTTGGGCAACGAGCAGTACTTC. Protein: CASSISGLGNEQYF.

The chain uses TRBV7-3 and TRBJ1-1; TRBD1 is a possible D gene (5 bases). The CDR3 loop spans 13 amino acids. Trimming pared 4 bases from V and 5 bases from J, leaving 11 bases between. Germline CDR1 and CDR2: SGHTA and FQGTGA. Here the CDR3 DNA reads TGTGCCAGCAGCTCGCTGGGGGGAACTGAAGCTTTCTTT. Its translation is CASSSLGGTEAFF.

The chain recombines TRBV3-1 (or the pseudogene TRBV3-2) with TRBJ2-7; 10 bases line up with TRBD1. From germline, CDR1 is LGHDT and CDR2 YNNKEL (reference sequence). The CDR3 is 13 amino acids. The ends lost 6 bases at V and 3 bases at J; junction bases unmatched: 2. CDR3 loop: CASSRTGGYEQYF. The DNA of the CDR3 is TGTGCCAGCAGTCGGACAGGGGGCTACGAGCAGTACTTC.

The chain combines TRBV27 with TRBJ2-3, with 8 bases matching TRBD1. Germline loops: CDR1 MNHEY, CDR2 SMNVEV (reference sequence). V shed 6 bases, J shed 0 bases, and the junction held 8 bases outside the gene matches. The CDR3 has 16 amino acids. CDR3 bases: TGTGCCAGCAGCCCGTTGGGACAGGCTAGCACAGATACGCAGTATTTT. Amino acid sequence: CASSPLGQASTDTQYF.

The chain is built from TRBV5-4 and TRBJ2-7; weak D call: TRBD2 (5 bases). CDR3 size: 13 residues. Trimming removed 4 bases from V and 0 bases from J, with 8 bases in between. Germline V gene lookup returns CDR1 SGHNT and CDR2 YYREEE (reference sequence). As DNA, the CDR3 is TGTGCCAGCAGCCGGGATATCTCCTACGAGCAGTACTTC. As protein: CASSRDISYEQYF. Full variable domain (rest looked up from reference TRBV5-4 and TRBJ2-7): ETGVTQSPTHLIKTRGQQVTLRCSSQSGHNTVSWYQQALGQGPQFIFQYYREEENGRGNFPPRFSGLQFPNYSSELNVNALELDDSALYLCASSRDISYEQYFGPGTRLTVT.

The CDR3 DNA reads as TGCGCCAGCAGGGAGGGACTAGCGCTCACAGATACGCAGTATTTT. This sequence encodes CASREGLALTDTQYF. The V and J genes are TRBV5-1 and TRBJ2-3; TRBD2 aligns across 10 bases. The germline V gene encodes CDR1 SGHRS and CDR2 YFSETQ. This CDR3 contains 15 residues. J gave up 2 bases and V 5 bases, and 5 bases lay outside the gene matches.

This sequence joins TRBV6-2 or TRBV6-3 and TRBJ2-7; D possibly corresponds to TRBD2 (7 bases). The germline V gene has CDR1 MNHEY and CDR2 SVGEGT. V shed 2 bases and J shed 3 bases, with 14 bases lying between them. The CDR3 has 15 amino acids. The chain's CDR3 is CASSYDAGAYYEQYF. CDR3 coding DNA: TGTGCCAGCAGTTACGACGCGGGGGCCTACTACGAGCAGTACTTC.

The chain links TRBV3-1 (or the pseudogene TRBV3-2) to TRBJ2-2; 11 nucleotides align to TRBD2. The CDR3 sequence is 15 residues long. V dropped 3 bases and J dropped 6; count of bases not matched to a gene: 3. Germline CDR1 and CDR2: LGHDT and YNNKEL (reference sequence). As DNA, the CDR3 is TGTGCCAGCAGCCATGTACTAGCGGGAGCCGGGGAGCTGTTTTTT. Translated, it gives CASSHVLAGAGELFF.